This entry lists 22 T cell receptor beta chains sequenced from one sample in a study of blood T cells in healthy people across ages. Using a J-beta primer mix together with a sample-barcoded 5' primer, a second PCR was run for roughly 6 to 12 cycles. TCRdb re-called the 5' RACE reads with MiXCR, one entry per CDR3 protein. Of around 1,000,000 distinct CDR3 sequences listed, around 27% are singletons. These data were also reused for a study on T cells of mothers and their children.

The sequencing input was blood. The receptor set was obtained from a girl aged 2-10 years in good health.

The genes are TRBV7-2 and TRBJ1-4, with unresolved D. This CDR3 comprises 16 residues. The ends were cut back, 1 base at V and 0 bases at J, with 9 bases in the middle. Germline V gene lookup returns CDR1 SGHTA and CDR2 FQGNSA. CDR3 nucleotide sequence: TGTGCCAGCAGCTTAGTAACCGGACCAACTAATGAAAAACTGTTTTTT. Protein product: CASSLVTGPTNEKLFF.

The chain couples TRBV6-5 to TRBJ1-3; no clear D. The germline gives CDR1 MNHEY, CDR2 SVGAGI. Trimming removed 6 bases from V and 3 bases from J, with 12 bases in between. The CDR3 totals 14 residues. DNA for the CDR3: TGTGCCAGCAGCAGGTCGAAAAGTGGAAACACCATATATTTT. Amino acid sequence: CASSRSKSGNTIYF.

This clonotype was seen a handful of times. This chain joins TRBV29-1 and TRBJ2-3; D possibly uses TRBD1 or TRBD2 (6 bases each). Deletions cut 7 bases from V and 6 bases from J, with 17 bases between. Germline CDR1 and CDR2: SQVTM and ANQGSEA. The CDR3 consists of 13 residues. For the CDR3, the DNA is TGCAGCGGGGGGGCACCGACCAGGGATACGCAGTATTTT. Protein product: CSGGAPTRDTQYF.

This clonotype was counted between two and nine times. The chain carries TRBV7-9 and TRBJ2-3, with D unclear. Trimming removed 1 base from V and 3 bases from J, with 20 bases in between. The CDR3 sequence is 18 residues long. Germline V gives CDR1 SEHNR, CDR2 FQNEAQ (reference sequence). CDR3 coding DNA: TGTGCCAGCAGCTTAGAAGGGTGGTTGCTATCGGAAACAGATACGCAGTATTTT. Translated, it gives CASSLEGWLLSETDTQYF.

The CDR3 here is CASSLPGNFHGYTF. The CDR3 nucleotides are TGTGCCAGCAGCTTACCAGGGAATTTTCATGGCTACACCTTC. The chain couples TRBV7-2 to TRBJ1-2; the D gene is possibly TRBD1 (5 bases). V lost 2 bases and J 6 bases, leaving 13 bases between the germline ends. Germline CDR1 is SGHTA and CDR2 is FQGNSA. The CDR3 runs to 14 residues.

This chain links TRBV6-5 with TRBJ1-6; D perhaps matches TRBD1 (5 bases). V lost 3 bases to trimming and J lost 10 bases, with 7 bases between them. Germline V gives CDR1 MNHEY, CDR2 SVGAGI. The CDR3 is 12 residues long. In DNA, the CDR3 is TGTGCCAGCAGTTATGAGGGGTCACCCCTCCACTTT. Translating gives CASSYEGSPLHF.

This clonotype was counted only a few times. The chain has TRBV6-1 and TRBJ2-1; D might be TRBD1 (6 bases). V was trimmed by 8 bases and J by 6 bases, leaving 17 bases between them. The CDR3 has 14 residues. Germline V lookup: CDR1 MNHNS, CDR2 SASEGT. DNA for the CDR3: TGTGCCAGCGTTGGGACACTAAGCCTCAATGAGCAGTTCTTC. This sequence encodes CASVGTLSLNEQFF.

In this sample, this clonotype turned up a few times. The chain couples TRBV7-9 to TRBJ2-2; D unresolved. The CDR3 is 15 residues long. V lost 1 base, J lost 5 bases, and 11 bases lay in between. Germline V gene sequence: CDR1 SEHNR, CDR2 FQNEAQ (reference sequence). The chain's CDR3 is CASSLGASHTGELFF. The CDR3 region has the DNA TGTGCCAGCAGCTTAGGGGCCTCTCATACCGGGGAGCTGTTTTTT.

This clonotype has just a few counts. CDR3 DNA: TGCAGCGTTGAGGTACAGGGGGGCTACGAGCAGTACTTC. This sequence encodes CSVEVQGGYEQYF. The chain couples TRBV29-1 to TRBJ2-7; the match to TRBD1 covers 8 bases. V shed 3 bases and J 3 bases; nucleotides not matched to a gene: 4. The germline V gene has CDR1 SQVTM and CDR2 ANQGSEA. There are 13 residues in the CDR3.

This sequence joins TRBV5-6 and TRBJ2-7; D is ambiguous. The CDR3 is 12 amino acids. V lost 4 bases to trimming and J lost 7 bases, with 12 bases between them. The germline V gene has CDR1 SGHDT and CDR2 YYEEEE. In DNA, the CDR3 is TGTGCCAGCAGCATGACACTGGATGAGCAGTACTTC. This codes for CASSMTLDEQYF.

This clonotype was seen only a few times. The DNA for the CDR3 is TGTGCTAGTGGTTTGTCCCCGAATCCACCCCTCCACTTT. Protein: CASGLSPNPPLHF. The V gene is TRBV12-5, the J gene TRBJ1-6, with D unclear. This CDR3 comprises 13 residues. The ends were cut back, 2 bases at V and 11 bases at J, with 10 bases in the middle. Germline lookup yields CDR1 LGHNT and CDR2 FRNRAP.

This chain uses TRBV7-2 with TRBJ1-4; 7 nucleotides align to TRBD1. Germline values: CDR1 SGHTA, CDR2 FQGNSA. Trimming cost V 6 bases and J 8 bases; bases outside gene matches: 9. This CDR3 has 14 amino acids. This CDR3 is CASRRTGVGEKLFF. The CDR3 region has the DNA TGTGCCAGCAGGAGGACAGGCGTGGGCGAAAAACTGTTTTTT.

This clonotype was detected only a few times. The chain couples TRBV12-5 to TRBJ2-5; 14 bases line up with TRBD2. With the DNA end fitting TRBJ2-1 better, the J assignment may be wrong. The germline V gene encodes CDR1 LGHNT and CDR2 FRNRAP. This CDR3 has 17 amino acids. CDR3 residues: CASGLVSGLAGVNEQFF. The CDR3 DNA follows: TGTGCTAGTGGTTTGGTTTCGGGACTAGCGGGAGTCAATGAGCAGTTCTTC.

In its sample, this clonotype was seen a few times. The genes are TRBV5-1 and TRBJ2-7, with D tentatively TRBD2 (5 bases). Trimming cost V 1 base and J 3 bases, with 11 bases left between them. The CDR3 runs 14 residues. The germline V gene has CDR1 SGHRS and CDR2 YFSETQ. The chain's CDR3 is CASSLRTGDYEQYF. CDR3 coding DNA: TGCGCCAGCAGCTTGCGGACTGGGGACTACGAGCAGTACTTC.

A few counts support this clonotype. The chain joins TRBV5-1 to TRBJ2-5; maybe TRBD2 (6 bases). The DNA end favors TRBJ2-7, so the J call may be wrong. The CDR3 covers 15 residues. Germline V lookup: CDR1 SGHRS, CDR2 YFSETQ. This chain's CDR3 is CASSLDRDSYYEQYF. DNA for the CDR3: TGCGCCAGCAGCTTGGACCGGGACTCGTACTACGAGCAGTACTTC.

CDR3 sequence reads: CASSIVPGELFF. The DNA of the CDR3 is TGTGCCAGCAGTATAGTACCCGGGGAGCTGTTTTTT. V and J are TRBV12-3 or TRBV12-4 and TRBJ2-2; D is ambiguous. The ends were cut back, 5 bases at V and 6 bases at J, with 7 bases in the middle. The CDR3 covers 12 residues.

The table lists this clonotype with a few counts. The chain couples TRBV7-8 to TRBJ2-1; D assignment may be TRBD1 or TRBD2 (6 bases each). The end of the DNA aligns better with TRBJ2-5, so the J call may be wrong. The CDR3 is 14 amino acids. The germline V gene encodes CDR1 SGHVS and CDR2 FQNEAQ. The CDR3 sequence: CASNLRGVGETQYF. The CDR3 DNA sequence: TGTGCCAGCAACCTGAGGGGGGTGGGAGAGACCCAGTACTTC.

The chain is built from TRBV28 and TRBJ2-5, with 9 nucleotides matching TRBD2. With 2 bases clipped from V and 1 base from J, the junction kept 17 bases outside the gene matches. Germline V gene sequence: CDR1 MDHEN, CDR2 SYDVKM. The CDR3 is made up of 20 amino acids. CDR3 sequence: CASSLPSFDSSGVAQETQYF. For the CDR3, the DNA is TGTGCCAGCAGTTTACCCTCCTTTGATTCTAGCGGGGTTGCCCAAGAGACCCAGTACTTC.

The chain uses TRBV5-1 and TRBJ2-5; no definite D call. Near its end, the DNA agrees better with TRBJ2-7, so the J call may be wrong. CDR3 length equals 13 residues. Per germline, CDR1 SGHRS and CDR2 YFSETQ. The CDR3 region has the DNA TGCGCCAGCAGAGGATTCAACTCCTACGAGCAGTACTTC. Translated, it gives CASRGFNSYEQYF.

This clonotype occurred a few times. The chain carries TRBV10-3 and TRBJ1-1; D is unresolved. V was trimmed by 0 bases and J by 10 bases, leaving 21 bases between them. CDR1 is ENHRY, CDR2 SYGVKD, per germline. CDR3 length: 16 amino acids. In nucleotides, the CDR3 is TGTGCCATCAGTGAGTCTATAAAGAGTTCCTGGGCGTTAGCTTTCTTT. Translated: CAISESIKSSWALAFF.

This clonotype was found a few times. The J gene is TRBJ2-2, the V gene TRBV25-1; a weak D match, TRBD2 (5 bases). The germline V gene encodes CDR1 MGHDK and CDR2 SYGVNS. With 3 bases removed from V and 1 base from J, the gap between germline ends came to 9 bases. This CDR3 region has 15 residues. The CDR3 sequence: CASSEAGLNTGELFF. CDR3 sequence (DNA): TGTGCCAGCAGTGAGGCGGGCCTGAACACCGGGGAGCTGTTTTTT.

V gene TRBV5-1 combines with J gene TRBJ1-2; D unresolved. The V gene's germline CDR1 is SGHRS and CDR2 YFSETQ. Trimming took off 1 base at V and 7 bases at J, with 14 bases between the two ends. CDR3 length: 14 amino acids. CDR3 in DNA: TGCGCCAGCAGCTTGTGGGAGATGGGAGGTGGCTACACCTTC. Protein sequence: CASSLWEMGGGYTF. The full variable domain, rest sourced from reference TRBV5-1 and TRBJ1-2, is KAGVTQTPRYLIKTRGQQVTLSCSPISGHRSVSWYQQTPGQGLQFLFEYFSETQRNKGNFPGRFSGRQFSNSRSEMNVSTLELGDSALYLCASSLWEMGGGYTFGSGTRLTVV.